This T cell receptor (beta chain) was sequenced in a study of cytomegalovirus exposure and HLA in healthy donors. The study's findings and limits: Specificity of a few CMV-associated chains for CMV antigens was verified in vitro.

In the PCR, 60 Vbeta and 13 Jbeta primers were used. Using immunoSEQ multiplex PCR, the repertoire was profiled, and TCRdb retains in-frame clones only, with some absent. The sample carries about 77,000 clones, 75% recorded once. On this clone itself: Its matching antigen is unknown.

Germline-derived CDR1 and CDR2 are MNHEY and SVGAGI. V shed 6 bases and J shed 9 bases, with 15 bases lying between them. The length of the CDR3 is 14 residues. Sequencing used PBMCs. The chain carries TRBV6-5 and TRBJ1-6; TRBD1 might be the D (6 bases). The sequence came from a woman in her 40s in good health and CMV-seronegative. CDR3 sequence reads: CASRHRRQVSPLHF. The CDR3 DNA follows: TGTGCCAGCAGACACCGTAGACAGGTTTCACCCCTCCACTTT.